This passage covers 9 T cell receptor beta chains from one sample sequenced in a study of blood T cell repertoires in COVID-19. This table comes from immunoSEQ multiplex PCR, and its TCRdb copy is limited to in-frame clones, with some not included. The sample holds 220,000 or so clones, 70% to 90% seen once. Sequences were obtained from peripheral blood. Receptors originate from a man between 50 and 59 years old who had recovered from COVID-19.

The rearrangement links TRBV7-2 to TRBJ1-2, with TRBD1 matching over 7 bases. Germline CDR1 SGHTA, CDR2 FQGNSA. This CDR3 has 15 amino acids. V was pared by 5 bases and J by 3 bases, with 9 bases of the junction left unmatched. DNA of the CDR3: TGTGCCAGCAGCCACCGACAGGGAGCGGACTATGGCTACACCTTC. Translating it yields CASSHRQGADYGYTF. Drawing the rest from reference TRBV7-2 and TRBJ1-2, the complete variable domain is GAGVSQSPSNKVTEKGKDVELRCDPISGHTALYWYRQSLGQGLEFLIYFQGNSAPDKSGLPSDRFSAERTGGSVSTLTIQRTQQEDSAVYLCASSHRQGADYGYTFGSGTRLTVV.

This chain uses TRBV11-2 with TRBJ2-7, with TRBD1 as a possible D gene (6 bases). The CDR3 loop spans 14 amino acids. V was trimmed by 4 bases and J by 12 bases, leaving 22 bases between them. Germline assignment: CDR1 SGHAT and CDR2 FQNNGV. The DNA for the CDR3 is TGTGCCAGCAGCTCCAGCTTAGGTCGGACAGCCTCGTACTTC. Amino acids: CASSSSLGRTASYF.

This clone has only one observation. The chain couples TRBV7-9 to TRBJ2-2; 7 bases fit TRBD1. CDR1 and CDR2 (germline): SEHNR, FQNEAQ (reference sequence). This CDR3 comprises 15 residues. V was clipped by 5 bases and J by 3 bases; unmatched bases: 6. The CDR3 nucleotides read TGTGCCAGCAGCGAAACAGGGGTTCACACCGGGGAGCTGTTTTTT. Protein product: CASSETGVHTGELFF.

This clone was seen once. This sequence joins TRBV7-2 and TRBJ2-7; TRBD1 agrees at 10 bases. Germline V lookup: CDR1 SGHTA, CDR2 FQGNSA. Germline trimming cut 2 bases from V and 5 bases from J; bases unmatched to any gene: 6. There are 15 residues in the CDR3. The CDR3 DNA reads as TGTGCCAGCAGCTTACGGGACAGGGGATCGAACGAGCAGTACTTC. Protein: CASSLRDRGSNEQYF.

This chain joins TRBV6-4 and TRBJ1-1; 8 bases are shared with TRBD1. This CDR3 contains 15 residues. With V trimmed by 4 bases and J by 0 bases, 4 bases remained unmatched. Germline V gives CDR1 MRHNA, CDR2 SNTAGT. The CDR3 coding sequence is TGTGCCAGCAGTGTTTCGGACAGGGTGAACACTGAAGCTTTCTTT. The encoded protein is CASSVSDRVNTEAFF.

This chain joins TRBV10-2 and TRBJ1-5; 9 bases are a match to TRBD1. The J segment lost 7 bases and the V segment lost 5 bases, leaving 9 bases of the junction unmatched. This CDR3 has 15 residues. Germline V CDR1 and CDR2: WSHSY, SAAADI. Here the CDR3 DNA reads TGCGCCAGCAGTAGGACAGGGGCTGTAGGGCAGCCCCAGCATTTT. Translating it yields CASSRTGAVGQPQHF.

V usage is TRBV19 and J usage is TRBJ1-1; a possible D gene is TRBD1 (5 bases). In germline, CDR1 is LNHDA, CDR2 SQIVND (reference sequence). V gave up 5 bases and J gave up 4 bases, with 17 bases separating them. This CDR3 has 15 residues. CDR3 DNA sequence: TGTGCCAGTAGTCCCTTTCTAGGGGAGGGCACTGAAGCTTTCTTT. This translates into CASSPFLGEGTEAFF.

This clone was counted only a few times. In DNA form, the CDR3 reads TGTGCCAGCAGCTTCCGGGACAGGGGCCCAAACTATGGCTACACCTTC. It yields the protein CASSFRDRGPNYGYTF. V is TRBV7-9 and J is TRBJ1-2, with 10 positions matching TRBD1. CDR3 length equals 16 residues. Germline CDR1 and CDR2: SEHNR and FQNEAQ (reference sequence). V was pared by 3 bases and J by 2 bases, with 6 bases of the junction left unmatched.

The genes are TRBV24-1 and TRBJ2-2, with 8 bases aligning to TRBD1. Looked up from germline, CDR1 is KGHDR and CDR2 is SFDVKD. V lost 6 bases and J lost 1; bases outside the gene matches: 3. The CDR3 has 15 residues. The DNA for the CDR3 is TGTGCCACCAGTCAGGGGGCGAGGAACACCGGGGAGCTGTTTTTT. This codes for CATSQGARNTGELFF.